Listed below are T cell receptor beta chains from one sample, sequenced in a study of Ad26.COV2.S vaccination and SARS-CoV-2 variants. Here immunoSEQ multiplex PCR was the method, and the copy in TCRdb shows in-frame clones only, minus some. The table shows roughly 300,000 clones, with roughly 90% occurring only once. The sample here was peripheral blood, taken in a trial of Ad26.COV2.S vaccine versus placebo. Source of these receptors: a person aged 18-60 years who received the Ad26.COV2.S COVID-19 vaccine or a placebo. The CDR3 runs from the conserved cysteine through the conserved F or W. The order of the fields is J gene, V gene, CDR3 protein.

TRBJ2-3 TRBV6-5 CASSPGLAKADTQYF
TRBJ2-5 TRBV3-1/TRBV3-2 CASSPFVSRIETQYF
TRBJ2-7 TRBV6-2/TRBV6-3 CASSYSPETGSYEQYF
TRBJ1-5 TRBV6-4 CASRVIGDLSVSNQPQHF
TRBJ1-5 TRBV27 CASTLPWTRSNQPQHF
TRBJ1-5 TRBV2 CASSEGQLFNQPQHF
TRBJ2-5 TRBV7-9 CASSLKETQYF
TRBJ1-2 TRBV27 CASSLAFTGQGPYGYTF
TRBJ2-7 TRBV11-2 CASSLLDSYEQYF
TRBJ2-5 TRBV7-9 CASSLALLGPETQYF
TRBJ2-1 TRBV19 CASSETDSLGDEQFF
TRBJ2-5 TRBV7-2 CASVTGSQETQYF
TRBJ1-6 TRBV19 CASSMFRGTNSPLHF
TRBJ2-7 TRBV3-1/TRBV3-2 CASSQGQGEQYF
TRBJ1-1 TRBV2 CASSDGGAANTEAFF
TRBJ2-1 TRBV7-9 CASSLVVGNRQFF
TRBJ2-1 TRBV4-1 CASSHLLAGGYNEQFF
TRBJ2-7 TRBV9 CASSVGGSGYEQYF
TRBJ1-2 TRBV5-1 CASSLEGESFLYTF
TRBJ2-6 TRBV18 CASSPLLEGANVLTF
TRBJ1-4 TRBV5-1 CASSPGDTGEKLFF
TRBJ2-1 TRBV5-6 CASSFRAGQFF
TRBJ1-2 TRBV4-3 CASSQGGQGHYGYTF
TRBJ1-5 TRBV24-1 CATTDRLAPQHF
TRBJ1-2 TRBV5-5 CASSLGTGTGGYYGYTF
TRBJ2-3 TRBV5-1 CASSLAQDTDTQYF
TRBJ2-5 TRBV7-2 CASNPSRTGVETQYF
TRBJ1-1 TRBV19 CASSIRDGTPFF
TRBJ2-3 TRBV19 CASSPRPSGSTDTQYF
TRBJ2-3 TRBV11-1 CASSLNRAKADTQYF
TRBJ1-2 TRBV5-4 CASSLWGNYGYTF
TRBJ2-6 TRBV7-8 CASSLPGANVLTF
TRBJ2-2 TRBV6-5 CASSYSTGSGELFF
TRBJ2-7 TRBV7-9 CASSLTRTSGSHEQYF
TRBJ2-2 TRBV11-2 CASRSLAGRSAGELFF
TRBJ1-2 TRBV2 CASSGPGGPGYTF
TRBJ1-1 TRBV7-8 CASSFGTGGASFF
TRBJ2-1 TRBV7-9 CASSFEGDEQFF
TRBJ2-3 TRBV5-4 CASSLASALSSTDTQYF
TRBJ1-2 TRBV4-1 CASSQPGQRYGYTF
TRBJ2-7 TRBV9 CASSVAARSSSYEQYF
TRBJ2-1 TRBV5-1 CASSPGADDEQFF